This paragraph covers one T cell receptor beta chain sequence. At least ten counts were recorded for this clonotype. There is no known antigen for this receptor. No base qualities exist here, and no much larger clone lies one base off it. Moderately to severely active disease, a Clinical Activity Score of at least 3, a NOSPECS grade of at least 4, and a duration under 3 months were present in ophthalmopathy patients. Patients with uncontrolled infections, other autoimmune diseases, pregnancy or lactation were excluded. Diagnoses were based on clinical symptoms, serum thyroxine and TRAb, thyroid ultrasound and orbital computed tomography. PBMCs were isolated from 8 to 10 ml of fresh peripheral blood by Ficoll-Paque density gradient centrifugation. Total RNA was extracted using Trizol reagent, and RNA quality was assessed on an Agilent 2100 Bioanalyzer. From the germline V gene (reference sequence), CDR1 is LGHDT and CDR2 is YNNKEL. Counted from cysteine to phenylalanine, this CDR3 has 13 amino acids. Here the CDR3 DNA is all that survives: 39 bases in frame from base 1. V is shortened by 6 bases, J by 7 bases, and the region joining them spans 13 bases.

Amplification of TCR beta CDR3 regions was carried out from RNA transcripts. The first round of RT-PCR for the TCR CDR3 was performed with the HTBI primer set and the Qiagen OneStep RT-PCR kit. Libraries were constructed in a second round of multiplex PCR, after which size selection and purification were carried out. Paired-end sequencing of the libraries was performed with 100 bp reads on an Illumina HiSeq2000. As for the authors' bioinformatics: SOAPnuke was used to process the raw data, throwing out any read that contained adapters or uncalled bases, had a mean Phred below 15, or lacked an exact constant-primer or identifier match. High-quality paired reads were merged with COPE v1.2.5, and unique nucleotide sequences were defined as clonotypes. Clonotypes were aligned to IMGT TRBV, TRBD and TRBJ reference segments using MiTCR v1.1. The analysis was restricted to V-J combinations with a frequency above 0.0001, which together covered over 99% of the repertoires. The TCS score was defined as F50 (clonal expansion) divided by E x V (chaos), with BLOSUM62-based TCRdist calculated between CDR3 peptides within each V-J. Welch's t-statistics and random forest reduced several hundred V-J features to about 12, which were used in a naive Bayes classifier (R e1071). Through fastp at Q25 and MiXCR, TCRdb rebuilt clones from the public reads, retaining in-frame beta chains. A single entry per CDR3 protein holds the most common genes and DNA from its merged rows. It is TCRdb's table, rather than the study itself, that gives the V and J calls and clone size. The sample data list roughly 500,000 distinct CDR3 sequences, and around 15% of these were observed just once. The ten largest make up over 25% of the sample.

These data come from a study of T cells in Graves' hyperthyroidism and ophthalmopathy (dated by TCRdb to between 2018 and 2021). In the study overall: Peripheral blood samples were taken at the time of initial diagnosis, prior to any treatment. The roughly 94 discovery patients were randomly divided into training and test sets at a 7:3 ratio. TCR Vbeta CDR3 sequencing of 120 to 150 peripheral blood samples (approximately 44 ophthalmopathy, over 70 hyperthyroidism and approximately 17 progressor patients) is reported in the paper. Following sampling, methimazole starting at 30 mg daily was given to hyperthyroidism patients, and high-dose intravenous methylprednisolone was given to ophthalmopathy patients. A discovery cohort of about a hundred patients, roughly 40 with Graves' ophthalmopathy and over 55 with stable Graves' hyperthyroidism, was used to find distinguishing TCR V-J signatures. Thyroid tissue and blood T-cell repertoires from about six Graves' hyperthyroidism patients were also compared in the study. Prospective prediction of ophthalmopathy was tested in an independent validation cohort of 18 to 20 hyperthyroidism patients and some 17 patients who later progressed to ophthalmopathy.

Summary of the overall study and its limitations: During validation, the model predicted progression to ophthalmopathy a median of roughly six months ahead of onset, with around 70% sensitivity and 72.22% specificity. In cross-validation, a model built on a 13 V-J signature told ophthalmopathy apart from stable hyperthyroidism with just under 90% sensitivity and approximately 84% specificity, and in testing the same model reached 80%/75%. Most expanded thyroid clonotypes (frequency above 0.001) were also detected in blood, a finding suggesting that blood repertoires may reflect thyroid immune responses. Sample size was not statistically predetermined, and blinding of investigators to group allocation was not performed.

Sequencing was done on a sample of blood. The chain uses TRBV3-1 and TRBJ2-4; TRBD2 is a possible D gene, resting on 7 matching bases. The sequence was obtained from a woman aged 25 to 39 with Graves' ophthalmopathy. The encoded CDR3 is CASRYREGNIQYF. The DNA reads TGTGCCAGCAGGTACAGGGAGGGGAACATTCAGTACTTC.